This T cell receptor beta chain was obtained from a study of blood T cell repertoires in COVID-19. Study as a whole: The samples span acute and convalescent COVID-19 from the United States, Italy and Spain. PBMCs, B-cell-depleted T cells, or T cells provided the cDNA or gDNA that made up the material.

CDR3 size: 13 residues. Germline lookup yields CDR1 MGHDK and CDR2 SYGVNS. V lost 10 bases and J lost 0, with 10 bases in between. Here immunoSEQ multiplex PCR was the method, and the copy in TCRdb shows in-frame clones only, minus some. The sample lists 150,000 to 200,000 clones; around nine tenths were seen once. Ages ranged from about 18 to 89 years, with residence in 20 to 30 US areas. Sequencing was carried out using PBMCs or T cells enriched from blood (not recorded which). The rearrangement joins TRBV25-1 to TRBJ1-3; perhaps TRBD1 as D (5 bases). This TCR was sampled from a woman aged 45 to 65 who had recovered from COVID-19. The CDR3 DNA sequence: TGTGCCACCTCGGGGGTCTCTGGAAACACCATATATTTT. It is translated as CATSGVSGNTIYF.